What follows is one TCR beta chain and its context. Its target antigen remains unknown. No base quality values were provided; no much bigger clone lies one nucleotide off. Different DNA sequences within this sample yield the same CDR3. Sequences SQVTM (CDR1) and ANQGSEA (CDR2) are obtained from the germline V gene. Trimming costs V 4 bases and J 13 bases, and their ends lie 11 bases apart. Taken from cysteine to phenylalanine, the CDR3 has 10 residues. The DNA shown is the 30-base CDR3, in frame from base 1. Libraries were made using the immunoSEQ multiplex PCR assay. The hsTCRB Kit was used according to the manufacturer's protocol to amplify rearranged TCR beta chain sequences. TCRB libraries were sequenced on an Illumina MiSeq. As for the original processing: The proprietary platform of the kit vendor was used for demultiplexing, trimming and gene mapping. In its TCRdb copy, this immuneACCESS table keeps in-frame sequences only and misses some clones. Where compared with another copy, unresolved V genes explain less than half of these, and the others have no known cause. Clonal size and the V and J genes are those of that table, whereas D and trimming came from the DNA. A total of roughly 70,000 clones appear in this sample, around 85% of them only once. Approximately 2.6% of the sample comes from the top ten.

In the paper's terms, the time point label means: baseline, week 1 (first vaccination visit). The treatment or condition label for this specimen denotes: pre-vaccination baseline after standard-of-care therapy. All donors had newly diagnosed IDH1-mutant astrocytomas of WHO grade 3 or 4 that showed loss of nuclear ATRX. The samples were drawn from NOA16, a multicentre, single-arm, open-label phase I trial in Germany that tested a mutant IDH1 peptide vaccine in humans for the first time. Visit V03 blood draws served as the baseline sample for immunogenicity testing. Genomic DNA for TCRB sequencing was extracted from EDTA blood using the DNeasy Blood and Tissue Kit. The record originates from a study of a mutant IDH1 vaccine in newly diagnosed glioma (dated by TCRdb to the early 2020s). General notes on the study: Of the 30 to 35 treated patients, 62.5% were male and 37.5% were female, and a mean age of roughly 40 years was recorded. Longitudinal TCRB deep sequencing was performed for approximately 24 treated patients wherever samples were available for exploratory analyses. Six visits were used for peripheral blood collection: V03 (baseline), V05, V07, V10, V12 and V13. Prior to enrollment, standard therapy consisting of radiotherapy alone, temozolomide alone, or radiochemotherapy with temozolomide had been administered to patients, with the combination being received by most patients.

Findings and caveats that apply to the study as a whole: Availability determined which PBMC samples were chosen for TCRB deep sequencing. Changes in the top peripheral T cell clonotypes picked up by TCRB sequencing did not appear to be linked to pseudoprogression. According to the authors, sample limitations meant that analyses of patient blood samples could not be reproduced. Vaccine-induced immune responses across multiple MHC alleles were detected in around 92% of patients.

Material: PBMCs, obtained from a glioma patient treated with radiotherapy, temozolomide or both. The chain joins TRBV29-1 to TRBJ2-1; the D gene is perhaps TRBD1, on 5 matching bases. This TCR came from a man in his thirties or forties with glioma. The CDR3 sequence is CSVVGPEQFF. The DNA is as follows: TGCAGCGTTGTGGGGCCGGAACAGTTCTTC.